Detailed here is one T cell receptor (beta chain). The CDR3 is made up of 14 amino acids. Germline CDR1 SGHDT, CDR2 YYEEEE. Trimming removed 0 bases at V and 6 bases at J, with 12 bases between. This sample is part of a study of lymphopenia after photon versus proton radiotherapy. Profiling relied on immunoSEQ multiplex PCR, and the TCRdb table lists in-frame clones only, not all of them. The data contain 50,000 to 65,000 clones, 75% to 90% of them singletons. Specimen: peripheral blood, collected from a patient treated with proton-based radiotherapy. This receptor was obtained from a man at least 80 years old with esophageal cancer. The chain joins TRBV5-6 to TRBJ1-1; perhaps TRBD1 as D (5 bases). CDR3 in amino acids: CASSLGRLGAEAFF. The CDR3 nucleotides read TGTGCCAGCAGCTTGGGTCGGTTGGGGGCTGAAGCTTTCTTT. The whole variable domain, filled in from reference TRBV5-6 and TRBJ1-1, reads DAGVTQSPTHLIKTRGQQVTLRCSPKSGHDTVSWYQQALGQGPQFIFQYYEEEERQRGNFPDRFSGHQFPNYSSELNVNALLLGDSALYLCASSLGRLGAEAFFGQGTRLTVV.